The 23 T cell receptor beta chains below all came from one sample that was sequenced in a study of CXCR4 blockade with PD-1 therapy in pancreatic cancer. The assay was immunoSEQ multiplex PCR, and TCRdb's table has in-frame clones only and misses some. The table records roughly 2,500 clones, approximately 37% of them present only once. Sequenced material: tumor tissue. The receptors were sampled from a human donor with pancreatic ductal adenocarcinoma.

This chain links TRBV6-8 with TRBJ2-5; 7 bases are shared with TRBD2. After removal of 10 bases from V and 0 bases from J, the junction contained 11 bases not matched to a gene. This CDR3 comprises 15 residues. Germline V gives CDR1 MNHGY, CDR2 SAAAGT. CDR3 DNA: TGTGCCACAACGGGAGGTCACCTGTACCAAGAGACCCAGTACTTC. Translated: CATTGGHLYQETQYF.

This clone was recorded a few times. A read error may account for a junction end that differs from germline. The J gene is TRBJ2-3, the V gene TRBV6-8; 13 positions agree with TRBD2. The germline CDR1 and CDR2 sequences are MNHGY and SAAAGT. The CDR3 length is 16 residues. The CDR3 DNA follows: TGTGCCATCAGTCTCCCACTAGCGGGGGGGCCAGATACGCAGTATTTT. This codes for CAISLPLAGGPDTQYF.

This chain joins TRBV29-1 and TRBJ2-7; the match to TRBD2 covers 9 bases. The CDR3 runs to 13 residues. Germline V gene lookup returns CDR1 SQVTM and CDR2 ANQGSEA. The junction had 5 bases not matched to a gene; V was cut back by 6 bases and J by 2 bases. Here the CDR3 DNA reads TGCAGCGTAGCTAGCGGGGAGACCTACGAGCAGTACTTC. Residues: CSVASGETYEQYF.

A few counts support this clone. V gene TRBV2 combines with J gene TRBJ2-7, with D perhaps assigned TRBD1 or TRBD2 (5 bases each). Trimming removed 8 bases from V and 2 bases from J, with 13 bases in between. The germline V gene has CDR1 SNHLY and CDR2 FYNNEI. The CDR3 loop spans 13 amino acids. CDR3 residues: CASLPMGAYEQYV. The DNA of the CDR3 is TGTGCCAGCCTTCCCATGGGGGCCTACGAGCAGTACGTC.

The J gene is TRBJ2-2, the V gene TRBV29-1; the D gene is possibly TRBD1 (6 bases). Trimming removed 7 bases at V and 0 bases at J, with 15 bases between. Germline values: CDR1 SQVTM, CDR2 ANQGSEA. This CDR3 has 15 amino acids. The DNA of the CDR3 is TGCAGCGCCCGAGGGGGAAATTCGAACACCGGGGAGCTGTTTTTT. It translates to CSARGGNSNTGELFF.

The chain uses TRBV29-1 and TRBJ1-1; D not certain. This CDR3 region has 12 residues. Germline values: CDR1 SQVTM, CDR2 ANQGSEA. With 5 bases removed from V and 7 bases from J, the gap between germline ends came to 14 bases. This CDR3 is CSVQDSRREAFF. The CDR3 DNA sequence: TGCAGCGTTCAGGACTCGAGGCGTGAAGCTTTCTTT.

There are a few counts of this clone. The chain uses TRBV18 and TRBJ2-2; 12 bases align to TRBD2. This CDR3 region has 17 residues. The germline V gene has CDR1 KGHSH and CDR2 LQKENI. The trim removed 1 base at V and 3 bases at J, leaving 3 bases unmatched. Written as DNA, the CDR3 is TGTGCCAGCTCACCACTGACTAGCGGGGGAGACACCGGGGAGCTGTTTTTT. Protein sequence: CASSPLTSGGDTGELFF.

The chain combines TRBV28 with TRBJ2-3; TRBD2 is a possible D gene (6 bases). Trimming pared 7 bases from V and 2 bases from J, leaving 19 bases between. Looked up from germline, CDR1 is MDHEN and CDR2 is SYDVKM. This CDR3 is 16 amino acids long. This CDR3 is CASTLNCGTPTDTQYF. CDR3 nucleotide sequence: TGTGCCAGCACCCTCAATTGCGGGACCCCCACAGATACGCAGTATTTT.

This clone was seen a few times. The gene calls are TRBV11-3 and TRBJ1-6, with a possible D match to TRBD1 (6 bases). The CDR3 has 16 residues. The germline V gene has CDR1 SGHNT and CDR2 YENEEA. Deletions cut 5 bases from V and 8 bases from J, with 19 bases between. The CDR3: CASSLQQGSSDSPLHF. DNA of the CDR3: TGTGCCAGCAGCCTGCAACAGGGTTCGTCTGATTCACCCCTCCACTTT.

This sequence joins TRBV11-3 and TRBJ2-5; 9 positions agree with TRBD1. The CDR3 spans 14 residues. V was clipped by 5 bases and J by 5 bases; unmatched bases: 6. Germline CDR1 and CDR2: SGHNT and YENEEA. In nucleotides, the CDR3 is TGTGCCAGCAGCGGGGGACAGGGAACCGAGACCCAGTACTTC. Protein: CASSGGQGTETQYF. The entire variable domain, with the rest obtained from reference TRBV11-3 and TRBJ2-5, is as follows: EAGVVQSPRYKIIEKKQPVAFWCNPISGHNTLYWYLQNLGQGPELLIRYENEEAVDDSQLPKDRFSAERLKGVDSTLKIQPAELGDSAVYLCASSGGQGTETQYFGPGTRLLVL.

In this sample, this clone turned up a few times. V is TRBV6-8 and J is TRBJ2-4, with 8 bases that match TRBD2. With V trimmed by 6 bases and J by 2 bases, 6 bases remained unmatched. The CDR3 runs 15 residues. The germline V gene encodes CDR1 MNHGY and CDR2 SAAAGT. The chain's CDR3 is CASSRGGVSKNIQYF. In DNA, the CDR3 is TGTGCCAGCAGCCGGGGGGGGGTTTCCAAAAACATTCAGTACTTC.

This chain connects TRBV28 to TRBJ1-1; the D gene is possibly TRBD1 (6 bases). There are 16 residues in the CDR3. Germline CDR1 is MDHEN and CDR2 is SYDVKM. V was trimmed by 3 bases and J by 0 bases, leaving 14 bases between them. This CDR3 is CASSFNPTGLNTEAFF. In nucleotides, the CDR3 is TGTGCCAGCAGTTTTAACCCGACAGGCCTGAACACTGAAGCTTTCTTT.

The chain uses TRBV18 and TRBJ2-7; 10 positions agree with TRBD1. V lost 3 bases, J lost 9 bases, and 8 bases stayed unmatched. This CDR3 is built from 14 residues. CDR1 KGHSH and CDR2 LQKENI come from the germline V gene. Here the CDR3 reads CASSPPGQGRRQYV. CDR3 nucleotides: TGTGCCAGCTCACCTCCGGGACAGGGGAGACGGCAGTACGTC.

Only a few counts were recorded for this clone. The V gene is TRBV19, the J gene TRBJ2-2; D may be TRBD2 (6 bases). This CDR3 is built from 12 residues. Germline assignment: CDR1 LNHDA and CDR2 SQIVND (reference sequence). Trimming took 11 bases from V and 8 from J, leaving 15 bases between them. The CDR3 sequence: CASKEGLGELFF. The CDR3 nucleotides are TGTGCCTCCAAGGAGGGCTTAGGGGAGCTGTTTTTT.

The chain links TRBV25-1 to TRBJ2-1; perhaps TRBD2 as D (6 bases). The CDR3 is made up of 14 amino acids. CDR1 MGHDK and CDR2 SYGVNS come from the germline V gene. V lost 3 bases and J 2 bases, leaving 8 bases between the germline ends. This CDR3 is CASSDLAAYNEQFF. The CDR3 DNA follows: TGTGCCAGCAGTGATTTAGCGGCCTACAATGAGCAGTTCTTC.

This clone was seen a few times. The rearrangement joins TRBV18 to TRBJ2-7; TRBD1 matches at 9 bases. CDR3 length equals 14 residues. J was trimmed by 3 bases and V by 5 bases; bases with no gene match: 5. Germline-derived CDR1 and CDR2 are KGHSH and LQKENI. This CDR3 reads CASSSRQGVYEQYV. DNA of the CDR3: TGTGCCAGCTCATCGAGACAGGGGGTCTACGAGCAGTACGTC.

There are a few counts of this clone. The V and J genes are TRBV5-1 and TRBJ2-3, with 11 bases identical to TRBD2. CDR1 SGHRS and CDR2 YFSETQ come from the germline V gene. The J segment lost 5 bases and the V segment lost 0 bases, leaving 5 bases of the junction unmatched. The CDR3 runs 16 residues. This CDR3 is CASSLVSGGAGDTQYF. The CDR3 nucleotides are TGCGCCAGCAGCTTGGTTAGCGGGGGGGCTGGAGATACGCAGTATTTT.

This clone has a handful of counts. This chain uses TRBV2 with TRBJ1-4, with D hard to call. The CDR3 loop spans 13 amino acids. Germline CDR1 and CDR2: SNHLY and FYNNEI. The germline V and J ends were trimmed by 2 bases and 7 bases, with 8 bases remaining between them. CDR3 sequence reads: CASSEYRSEKLFF. In nucleotides, the CDR3 is TGTGCCAGCAGTGAATATCGGTCTGAAAAACTGTTTTTT.

This clone is deemed large (0.1 to 1%). The chain couples TRBV11-3 to TRBJ2-5; D gene uncertain. CDR1 SGHNT and CDR2 YENEEA come from the germline V gene. V was pared by 0 bases and J by 2 bases, with 25 bases between. The CDR3 runs 20 residues. The CDR3 nucleotides read TGTGCCAGCAGCTTAGATGTCCTGTACCCCCGGATCGAAGATCAAGAGACCCAGTACTTC. This encodes CASSLDVLYPRIEDQETQYF.

By its share, this clone is medium-sized. The chain combines TRBV6-8 with TRBJ2-7; tentatively, D is TRBD2 (6 bases). Trimming cost V 4 bases and J 1 base, with 14 bases left between them. The CDR3 is 15 residues long. CDR1 and CDR2 (germline): MNHGY, SAAAGT. The CDR3 sequence: CASSCLRGSSYEQYV. The CDR3, as DNA: TGTGCCAGCAGTTGTCTGCGGGGATCGTCCTACGAGCAGTACGTC.

This clone was observed a few times. The chain uses TRBV15 and TRBJ2-1, with 9 nucleotides matching TRBD2. Germline trimming cut 3 bases from V and 5 bases from J; bases unmatched to any gene: 5. Germline CDR1 is LNHNV and CDR2 is YYDKDF (reference sequence). This CDR3 is 15 amino acids long. Here the CDR3 DNA reads TGTGCCACCAGCAGGGTCATAGCGGGAGACAATGAGCAGTTCTTC. This gives the protein CATSRVIAGDNEQFF.

This clone was seen a few times. V is TRBV14 and J is TRBJ1-4; the D gene is possibly TRBD1 (6 bases). This CDR3 is 14 amino acids long. Trimming took 4 bases from V and 7 from J, leaving 13 bases between them. Germline values: CDR1 SGHDN, CDR2 FVKESK. Here the CDR3 reads CASSPGAGVEKLFF. In nucleotides, the CDR3 is TGTGCCAGCAGCCCTGGGGCAGGGGTTGAAAAACTGTTTTTT.

Only one count was recorded for this clone. The chain is built from TRBV29-1 and TRBJ1-1; perhaps TRBD1 as D (5 bases). This CDR3 contains 12 residues. With 4 bases removed from V and 0 bases from J, the gap between germline ends came to 6 bases. The germline V gene encodes CDR1 SQVTM and CDR2 ANQGSEA. The chain's CDR3 is CSVGGVNTEAFF. CDR3 nucleotide sequence: TGCAGCGTTGGGGGGGTGAACACTGAAGCTTTCTTT.